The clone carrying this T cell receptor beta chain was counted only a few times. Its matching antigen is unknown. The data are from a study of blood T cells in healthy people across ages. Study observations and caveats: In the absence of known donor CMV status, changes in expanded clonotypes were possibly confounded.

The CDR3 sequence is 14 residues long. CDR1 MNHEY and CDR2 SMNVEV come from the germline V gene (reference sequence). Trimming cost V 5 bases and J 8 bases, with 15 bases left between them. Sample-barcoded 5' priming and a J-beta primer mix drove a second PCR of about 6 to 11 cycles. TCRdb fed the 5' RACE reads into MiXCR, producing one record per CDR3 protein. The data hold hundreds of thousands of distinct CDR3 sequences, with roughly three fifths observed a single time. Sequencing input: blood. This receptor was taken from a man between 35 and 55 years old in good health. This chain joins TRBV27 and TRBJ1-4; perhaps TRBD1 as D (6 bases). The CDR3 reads CASSAYRAGEKLFF. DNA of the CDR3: TGTGCCAGCAGTGCTTACAGGGCTGGAGAAAAACTGTTTTTT.